Sequencing of this T cell receptor (beta chain) was carried out in a study of blood T cell repertoires in COVID-19. The CDR3 is 16 amino acids. With 6 bases clipped from V and 6 bases from J, the junction kept 16 bases outside the gene matches. Germline CDR1 is MNHEY and CDR2 is SMNVEV (reference sequence). The repertoire was sequenced with immunoSEQ multiplex PCR; TCRdb's copy has only in-frame clones and lacks some. Among about 220,000 clones listed, roughly 84% were seen once. The TCR comes from a man aged 40-49 years who had recovered from COVID-19. The sequenced sample was peripheral blood. The J gene is TRBJ1-1, the V gene TRBV27; 7 bases are shared with TRBD1. For the CDR3, the DNA is TGTGCCAGCAGCCCTACTGGAACGACAGGGAGGCCTGAAGCTTTCTTT. It encodes CASSPTGTTGRPEAFF.